This TCR beta chain was captured in a study of T cell changes during pregnancy in multiple sclerosis. Sequencing used immunoSEQ multiplex PCR; TCRdb keeps in-frame clones, though not all of them. The table shows 35,000 or so clones, with more than 75% occurring only once. Sequencing was performed on peripheral blood, taken in the second trimester of pregnancy. This clonotype was obtained from a female donor in good health, enrolled as a control in a pregnancy study.

The DNA for the CDR3 is TGTGCCAGCAGCTCGGGGACAGGGGTAAGGAACACTGAAGCTTTCTTT. This translates into CASSSGTGVRNTEAFF. The J gene is TRBJ1-1, the V gene TRBV5-6, with 10 bases identical to TRBD1. V lost 3 bases to trimming and J lost 1 base; unmatched junction nucleotides: 6. The germline CDR1 and CDR2 sequences are SGHDT and YYEEEE. The CDR3 runs 16 residues. Looking up the rest from reference TRBV5-6 and TRBJ1-1 gives the full variable domain: DAGVTQSPTHLIKTRGQQVTLRCSPKSGHDTVSWYQQALGQGPQFIFQYYEEEERQRGNFPDRFSGHQFPNYSSELNVNALLLGDSALYLCASSSGTGVRNTEAFFGQGTRLTVV.